The 2 T cell receptor beta chains listed next were all sequenced from one sample in a study of OX40 agonist ivuxolimab in advanced cancers. Receptor amplification or capture employed the immunoSEQ multiplex PCR assay. The immuneACCESS repertoire file appears here via TCRdb, limited to in-frame rearrangements. These files lack a portion of the clones; in checked studies, under half of the deficit traces to unresolved V genes, and the cause of the others is not known. The sample table shows around 64,000 clones, and approximately 81% are seen once. The ten largest clones represent about 8% of the sample. Sample: CD4+ or CD8+ T cells sorted from blood, taken in a trial of the OX40 agonist ivuxolimab. Every receptor here comes from an adult with an advanced solid tumor such as melanoma, head and neck, liver or kidney cancer.

This chain joins TRBV6-5 and TRBJ2-7; the D is unclear. Germline CDR1 reads MNHEY; CDR2 reads SVGAGI. Trimming removed 7 bases from V and 2 bases from J, with 15 bases in between. The CDR3 is made up of 14 amino acids. In DNA, the CDR3 is TGTGCCAGCACCCGAGCTGGGGATACCTACGAGCAGTACTTC. It codes for CASTRAGDTYEQYF.

The chain has TRBV5-4 and TRBJ1-4; 9 bases map to TRBD1. Germline values: CDR1 SGHNT, CDR2 YYREEE (reference sequence). The CDR3 runs to 15 residues. V shed 4 bases and J 7 bases; nucleotides not matched to a gene: 8. This chain's CDR3 is CASSLGGQGVEKLFF. The CDR3, as DNA: TGTGCCAGCAGCCTGGGGGGACAGGGAGTTGAAAAACTGTTTTTT.